This TCR beta chain is from a study of early stage breast cancer tumors. Study conclusions and caveats: Commonly generated sequences made up most enriched TCRB sequences shared between patients. Tumors had roughly 2.4-fold higher T cell density and higher clonality than adjacent normal breast tissue.

Turning to this clone: Its matching antigen is unknown.

Trimming stripped 4 bases from V and 1 base from J, with 7 bases between. This CDR3 spans 13 amino acids. The germline V gene has CDR1 PRHDT and CDR2 FYEKMQ (reference sequence). Libraries were prepared by immunoSEQ multiplex PCR; TCRdb keeps only in-frame clonotypes and omits some of them. Of about 41,000 clones in the sample, about two thirds were seen once. The V call is TRBV13, the J call TRBJ1-1, with D possibly TRBD1 on 5 matching bases. The receptor comes from a person aged 45 to 60 with breast cancer. The specimen was blood. The CDR3 DNA is TGTGCCAGCAGCTGGGGCAGGAACACTGAAGCTTTCTTT. Translating it yields CASSWGRNTEAFF.